The present T cell receptor beta chain was sequenced within a study of blood T cell repertoires in COVID-19. Study-wide context: Both acute and convalescent COVID-19 samples were obtained from the United States, Italy and Spain. Sources were T cells, B-cell-depleted T cells, or PBMCs; the material itself was cDNA or gDNA.

Original handling: Reference gene primers were amplified, and this amplification served to estimate nucleated cell counts. Sequencing was performed with immunoSEQ multiplex PCR; in TCRdb, only in-frame clones are kept and a portion is missing. That table is the source of V, J and clone size, and D and trimming were worked out from the DNA. The sample yields about 25,000 clones, 81% seen once. CDR1 is GTSNPN, CDR2 SVGIG, per germline (reference sequence). The CDR3 contains 15 residues. V shed 0 bases, J shed 8 bases, and the junction held 9 bases outside the gene matches. The genes are TRBV30 and TRBJ1-4; 7 nucleotides align to TRBD1. The sequence was obtained from a man aged 50-60 years with active or convalescent COVID-19. Sequencing was done on a sample of peripheral blood. CDR3 region: CAWSVKGARGEKLFF. The CDR3 DNA sequence: TGTGCCTGGAGTGTAAAGGGGGCAAGGGGGGAAAAACTGTTTTTT.